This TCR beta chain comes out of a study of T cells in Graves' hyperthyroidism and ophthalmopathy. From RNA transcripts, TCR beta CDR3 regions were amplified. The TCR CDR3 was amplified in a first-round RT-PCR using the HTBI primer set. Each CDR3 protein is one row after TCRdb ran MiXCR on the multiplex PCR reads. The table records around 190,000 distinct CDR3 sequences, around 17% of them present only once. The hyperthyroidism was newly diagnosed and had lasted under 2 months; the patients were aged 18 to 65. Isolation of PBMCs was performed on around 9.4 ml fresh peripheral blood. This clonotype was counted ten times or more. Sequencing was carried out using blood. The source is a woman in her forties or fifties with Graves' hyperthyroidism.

CDR3 coding DNA: TGTGCCTGGAGTGTCAGGGGGATAGCTTTCTTT. Its translation: CAWSVRGIAFF. The V and J genes are TRBV30 and TRBJ1-1, with 7 bases matching TRBD1. This CDR3 spans 11 amino acids. Germline V gives CDR1 GTSNPN, CDR2 SVGIG (reference sequence). V lost 0 bases to trimming and J lost 10 bases; unmatched junction nucleotides: 2.